These 26 T cell receptor beta chains were sequenced from one sample in a study of Graves' ophthalmopathy and Graves' hyperthyroidism. Amplification of TCR beta CDR3 regions used RNA transcripts. In the first round, RT-PCR was carried out with HTBI primers, and a multiplex PCR formed the second round. Each CDR3 protein gets one entry after TCRdb re-called the multiplex PCR reads with MiXCR. The data show around 670,000 distinct CDR3 sequences, roughly 41% seen once. The sample consisted of peripheral blood. The receptors derive from an adult man with Graves' ophthalmopathy.

Details on this clonotype: A read error is possible here, since a much larger clone lies one base away. V and J are TRBV7-8 and TRBJ2-2; D remains ambiguous. The V end was cut by 1 base, the J end by 6 bases, with 6 bases between. CDR1 is SGHVS and CDR2 is FQNEAQ in the germline V gene. CDR3 length equals 13 residues. The CDR3 reads CASSLDGAGELFF. The CDR3 DNA sequence: TGTGCCAGCAGCTTAGATGGGGCCGGGGAGCTGTTTTTT.

With respect to this clonotype: The conserved phenylalanine or tryptophan is not found at the CDR3 terminus, so this likely reflects a read error. CDR3 sequence reads: CASADRSFHEQYL. CDR3 bases: TGTGCCAGCGCGGACAGGTCTTTCCACGAGCAGTACCTC. V usage is TRBV2 and J usage is TRBJ2-7; 7 bases are a match to TRBD1. With V trimmed by 8 bases and J by 5 bases, 9 bases remained unmatched. The V gene's germline CDR1 is SNHLY and CDR2 FYNNEI. The CDR3 length is 13 residues.

The V and J genes are TRBV9 and TRBJ2-7; D is ambiguous. Germline assignment: CDR1 SGDLS and CDR2 YYNGEE. CDR3 length: 14 amino acids. The ends were cut back, 0 bases at V and 5 bases at J, with 12 bases in the middle. The CDR3, as DNA: TGTGCCAGCAGCGTAGGCCCCCCCCCCCACGAGCAGTACTTC. It yields the protein CASSVGPPPHEQYF. The complete variable domain, with remaining parts taken from reference TRBV9 and TRBJ2-7, reads DSGVTQTPKHLITATGQRVTLRCSPRSGDLSVYWYQQSLDQGLQFLIQYYNGEERAKGNILERFSAQQFPDLHSELNLSSLELGDSALYFCASSVGPPPHEQYFGPGTRLTVT.

Remarks on this clonotype: Germline and junction disagree at one end, which may indicate a read error. The chain combines TRBV29-1 with TRBJ1-3; maybe TRBD1 (6 bases). Germline assignment: CDR1 SQVTM and CDR2 ANQGSEA. The CDR3 is 13 residues long. CDR3 sequence reads: CAWQGHYRNTIYF. The DNA of the CDR3 is TGTGCCTGGCAGGGACATTATCGGAACACCATATATTTT.

About this clonotype: Sequence at one end of the junction differs from germline and may be a read error. The chain employs TRBV19 and TRBJ1-4; maybe TRBD1 (6 bases). Germline-derived CDR1 and CDR2 are LNHDA and SQIVND (reference sequence). The CDR3 has 16 residues. CDR3 DNA sequence: TGTGCCAGTAGTATAGTTCATGGGACAACACGCGAAAAACTGGTTTTT. It codes for CASSIVHGTTREKLVF.

The rearrangement links TRBV7-9 to TRBJ1-6; D gene unclear. V gave up 6 bases and J gave up 10 bases, with 13 bases separating them. The length of the CDR3 is 13 residues. Per the germline V gene, CDR1 is SEHNR and CDR2 is FQNEAQ (reference sequence). CDR3 protein: CASSSNMESPLHF. The CDR3 coding sequence is TGTGCCAGCAGTTCGAACATGGAATCACCCCTCCACTTT. Filled out from reference TRBV7-9 and TRBJ1-6, the complete variable domain reads DTGVSQNPRHKITKRGQNVTFRCDPISEHNRLYWYRQTLGQGPEFLTYFQNEAQLEKSRLLSDRFSAERPKGSFSTLEIQRTEQGDSAMYLCASSSNMESPLHFGNGTRLTVT.

This clonotype has at least ten counts. V and J are TRBV25-1 and TRBJ2-7; D is perhaps TRBD1 (6 bases). Germline loops: CDR1 MGHDK, CDR2 SYGVNS. V was pared by 1 base and J by 3 bases, with 10 bases between. The CDR3 covers 14 residues. The CDR3 sequence is CASSEWTDNYEQYF. The CDR3 DNA is TGTGCCAGCAGTGAATGGACAGACAACTACGAGCAGTACTTC.

The chain has TRBV20-1 and TRBJ2-7; 11 bases line up with TRBD1. Germline V CDR1 and CDR2: DFQATT, SNEGSKA (reference sequence). V was pared by 3 bases and J by 3 bases, with 7 bases of the junction left unmatched. This CDR3 region has 15 residues. The CDR3 region is CSASPGQGANYEQYF. In DNA form, the CDR3 reads TGCAGTGCTAGCCCCGGACAGGGGGCTAACTACGAGCAGTACTTC.

The chain recombines TRBV7-2 with TRBJ2-7, with 11 bases identical to TRBD2. Trimming removed 2 bases from V and 4 bases from J; junction bases left unmatched: 4. CDR1 and CDR2 from the germline V gene are SGHTA and FQGNSA. CDR3 length: 15 amino acids. CDR3 sequence reads: CASSLSRLAGYEQYF. The CDR3 region has the DNA TGTGCCAGCAGCTTATCGCGACTAGCGGGGTACGAGCAGTACTTC.

At least ten counts were recorded for this clonotype. CDR3 sequence reads: CSDYQSQVNTGELFF. In nucleotides, the CDR3 is TGCAGCGATTACCAAAGCCAGGTGAACACCGGGGAGCTGTTTTTT. The rearrangement joins TRBV29-1 to TRBJ2-2, with D unresolved. V was cut by 7 bases and J by 1 base, with 16 bases left in between. The CDR3 is made up of 15 amino acids. Germline values: CDR1 SQVTM, CDR2 ANQGSEA.

CDR3 in DNA: TGCGCCAGCAGCCCGCTAGCGGGAGGAACCTACGAGCAGTACTTC. Amino acid sequence: CASSPLAGGTYEQYF. J is TRBJ2-7 and V is TRBV5-1; TRBD2 matches at 11 bases. This CDR3 has 15 amino acids. The ends lost 4 bases at V and 2 bases at J; junction bases unmatched: 5. CDR1 is SGHRS, CDR2 YFSETQ, per germline.

The J gene is TRBJ2-7, the V gene TRBV20-1, with TRBD1 identical over 7 bases. Germline trimming cut 0 bases from V and 3 bases from J; bases unmatched to any gene: 5. The CDR3 extends over 14 amino acids. Germline V gene data show CDR1 as DFQATT and CDR2 as SNEGSKA (reference sequence). The DNA of the CDR3 is TGCAGTGCTAGAGATCGTCAGGGGGTCTACGAGCAGTACTTC. This translates into CSARDRQGVYEQYF.

A few counts support this clonotype. The V call is TRBV7-9, the J call TRBJ1-2; 7 nucleotides align to TRBD1. Germline V gives CDR1 SEHNR, CDR2 FQNEAQ (reference sequence). The CDR3 has 15 residues. After removal of 5 bases from V and 5 bases from J, the junction contained 11 bases not matched to a gene. CDR3 protein: CASSPGTVLGYGYTF. The CDR3 DNA sequence: TGTGCCAGCAGCCCAGGGACAGTATTAGGGTATGGCTACACCTTC.

The rearrangement uses TRBV5-1 and TRBJ2-5, with D possibly matching TRBD1 (5 bases). The germline V gene has CDR1 SGHRS and CDR2 YFSETQ. The CDR3 contains 13 residues. V lost 4 bases to trimming and J lost 1 base, with 8 bases between them. CDR3 loop: CASSRTLQETQYF. The CDR3 DNA is TGCGCCAGCAGCCGGACACTCCAAGAGACCCAGTACTTC.

This clonotype has a count of ten or more. CDR3 nucleotide sequence: TGCAGCGCCCCCCCGGACAGGGATGGGACTAATTCACCCCTCCACTTT. Translated: CSAPPDRDGTNSPLHF. The gene calls are TRBV29-1 and TRBJ1-6; 8 bases agree with TRBD1. The germline V gene encodes CDR1 SQVTM and CDR2 ANQGSEA. The CDR3 is 16 residues long. V trimming: 7 bases; J trimming: 6 bases; junction bases outside the gene matches: 14.

This clonotype has only a few counts. V usage is TRBV20-1 and J usage is TRBJ2-2, with unresolved D. This CDR3 is 14 amino acids long. Germline CDR1 reads DFQATT; CDR2 reads SNEGSKA (reference sequence). V was clipped by 3 bases and J by 5 bases, with 13 bases between them. The CDR3 nucleotides are TGCAGTGCTAGTTCGAAGGTTGGGACCGGGGAGCTGTTTTTT. This codes for CSASSKVGTGELFF.

This clonotype was counted between two and nine times. One junction end disagrees with the germline gene, perhaps due to a read error. The rearrangement links TRBV20-1 to TRBJ2-7; 7 bases line up with TRBD1. CDR3 length: 14 amino acids. CDR1 DFQATT and CDR2 SNEGSKA come from the germline V gene (reference sequence). CDR3 protein: CSARRTGTSHEQYF. CDR3 bases: TGCAGTGCTAGACGGACAGGAACCTCCCACGAGCAGTACTTC.

The chain carries TRBV25-1 and TRBJ1-3, with D unclear. Germline assignment: CDR1 MGHDK and CDR2 SYGVNS. The CDR3 runs to 14 residues. With 5 bases removed from V and 4 bases from J, the gap between germline ends came to 12 bases. CDR3 DNA sequence: TGTGCCAGCAGTTTACGAGGGTTCGGAAACACCATATATTTT. It yields the protein CASSLRGFGNTIYF.

This clonotype was seen a handful of times. The V gene is TRBV9, the J gene TRBJ2-7; 13 bases are a match to TRBD2. V lost 4 bases, J lost 2 bases, and 9 bases stayed unmatched. This CDR3 has 17 amino acids. Germline V gene lookup returns CDR1 SGDLS and CDR2 YYNGEE. The CDR3 spells CASSPRTSGRSTYEQYF. CDR3 in DNA: TGTGCCAGCAGCCCTAGGACTAGCGGGAGATCGACCTACGAGCAGTACTTC.

In this sample, this clonotype turned up many times. The chain carries TRBV12-3 or TRBV12-4 and TRBJ1-1, with D perhaps TRBD1 (6 bases). The CDR3 contains 13 residues. V lost 7 bases and J 4 bases, leaving 13 bases between the germline ends. CDR3 amino acids: CASIIGGITEAFF. CDR3 coding DNA: TGTGCCAGCATCATCGGGGGCATCACTGAAGCTTTCTTT.

In regard to this clonotype: The conserved phenylalanine or tryptophan normally closing the CDR3 is absent here, so this likely arose from a read error. The limits of the CDR3 on the DNA are not certain, so only TCRdb's listed CDR3 is given. The chain employs TRBV7-7 and TRBJ2-2; TRBD1, the table's D call, lacks a check against the DNA. In germline, CDR1 is SSHAT, CDR2 FNYEAQ (reference sequence). The CDR3 has 8 residues if both end residues are counted. The chain's CDR3 is CASSLGGG.

The table lists this clonotype with many counts. The chain recombines TRBV6-6 with TRBJ1-2, with TRBD1 matching 9 bases. Germline V gene sequence: CDR1 MNHNY, CDR2 SVGAGI (reference sequence). V was pared by 4 bases and J by 6 bases, with 9 bases of the junction left unmatched. The CDR3 totals 15 residues. The CDR3 protein is CASSSPADRGDGYTF. The DNA of the CDR3 is TGTGCCAGCAGTTCACCCGCGGACAGGGGTGATGGCTACACCTTC.

This clonotype was observed a handful of times. An end of the junction does not agree with germline; a read error may underlie this. The chain carries TRBV10-2 and TRBJ1-5; D unresolved. Germline V CDR1 and CDR2: WSHSY, SAAADI. The CDR3 runs 15 residues. In DNA, the CDR3 is TGTGCCAGCAGTGAGGGCAGAATTAGCAATCAGCCCCAGCATTTT. It specifies CASSEGRISNQPQHF.

This clonotype has ten or more counts. This may stem from a read error, because a much larger clone lies one nucleotide away. The chain joins TRBV7-2 to TRBJ1-4; 7 bases fit TRBD1. The J segment lost 8 bases and the V segment lost 3 bases, leaving 0 bases of the junction unmatched. The CDR3 loop spans 12 amino acids. The germline CDR1 and CDR2 sequences are SGHTA and FQGNSA. In DNA, the CDR3 is TGTGCCAGCAGCTTCAGGGGGGAAAAACTGTTTTTT. As protein: CASSFRGEKLFF.

This clonotype was picked up many times. The chain has TRBV2 and TRBJ1-1; TRBD1 matches at 9 bases. J was trimmed by 5 bases and V by 4 bases; bases with no gene match: 8. This CDR3 spans 15 amino acids. Germline CDR1 reads SNHLY; CDR2 reads FYNNEI. CDR3 residues: CASSGPTGGETEAFF. The CDR3 DNA reads as TGTGCCAGCAGTGGCCCAACAGGGGGCGAAACTGAAGCTTTCTTT.

The chain employs TRBV7-9 and TRBJ1-3; D is unclear. The CDR3 sequence is 14 residues long. Trimming took 2 bases from V and 6 from J, leaving 11 bases between them. The germline CDR1 and CDR2 sequences are SEHNR and FQNEAQ (reference sequence). The CDR3 here is CASSLPGRENTIYF. Here the CDR3 DNA reads TGTGCCAGCAGCTTACCGGGTCGGGAAAACACCATATATTTT.